The present T cell receptor beta chain was sequenced within a study of cytomegalovirus exposure and HLA in healthy donors. The germline gives CDR1 PRHDT, CDR2 FYEKMQ (reference sequence). The CDR3 loop spans 14 amino acids. After removal of 4 bases from V and 2 bases from J, the junction contained 4 bases not matched to a gene. Only a few counts were recorded for this clone. Its antigen is as yet unknown. Study-wide results and limits: Later analysis showed most CMV-associated TCR beta chains appearing HLA-restricted.

The PCR had 60 Vbeta and 13 Jbeta primers. Clones were sequenced by immunoSEQ multiplex PCR, and TCRdb holds only the in-frame ones, with some missing. The repertoire consists of around 120,000 clones, with 65% to 85% occurring once and the leading ten covering roughly 1.2%. The sample consisted of PBMCs. The genes are TRBV13 and TRBJ1-2, with TRBD1 matching over 7 bases. The sequence came from a boy between 10 and 17 years old in good health and CMV-seronegative. This CDR3 is CASSWGTANYGYTF. As DNA, the CDR3 is TGTGCCAGCAGCTGGGGGACAGCGAACTATGGCTACACCTTC. Full variable domain (remainder filled in from reference TRBV13 and TRBJ1-2): AAGVIQSPRHLIKEKRETATLKCYPIPRHDTVYWYQQGPGQDPQFLISFYEKMQSDKGSIPDRFSAQQFSDYHSELNMSSLELGDSALYFCASSWGTANYGYTFGSGTRLTVV.